This T cell receptor beta chain was captured by sequencing in a study of persistence of HIV-infected CD4 T cells. Study context: Donors were ART-treated; their CMV- and Gag-responding CD4+ T cells were isolated. Regarding the study as a whole: Compared with CD3/CD28-stimulated cells, CMV- and Gag-responding cells showed lower TCRbeta richness.

Between the trimmed V and J ends, which lost 1 base and 0 bases, there was a span of 6 bases. CDR1 is SEHNR, CDR2 FQNEAQ, per germline (reference sequence). CDR3 length: 14 amino acids. The immunoSEQ assay was version 4, run in survey mode. Here immunoSEQ multiplex PCR was the method, and the copy in TCRdb shows in-frame clones only, minus some. Of about 60,000 clones in the sample, about 81% were seen once. In regard to this clone: Its antigen is as yet unknown.

Overlapping HIV-1 Gag 15-mer peptides at 0.8 to 1 ug per peptide per mL were used. CD40L/CD69 double-negative CD45RO-high memory CD4+ T cells were collected. The input for sequencing was CD4+ T cells sorted from PBMCs after roughly 17-hour stimulation, taken from a patient who received antiretroviral therapy. The source of this sequence is an adult man with HIV who was CMV-seropositive. The V call is TRBV7-9, the J call TRBJ1-1; no clear D. This CDR3 is CASSLVAVNTEAFF. CDR3 bases: TGTGCCAGCAGCTTAGTGGCCGTGAACACTGAAGCTTTCTTT.